The sequence of this T cell receptor beta chain was determined in a study of OX40 agonist ivuxolimab in advanced cancers. Study-level background: Ivuxolimab, which patients received intravenously every 2 weeks, was dosed at 0.01 to 10 mg/kg. Of the patients, three showed partial responses, one with hepatocellular carcinoma and two with cutaneous melanoma. Findings of the study overall: Researchers report that CD8+ T cells had, on average, more expanded clones than CD4+.

This clone was recorded a few times. Antigen specificity is unknown. CDR1 and CDR2 from the germline V gene are LNHDA and SQIVND (reference sequence). The CDR3 length is 16 residues. Trimming took 5 bases from V and 4 from J, leaving 20 bases between them. Profiling relied on immunoSEQ multiplex PCR, and the TCRdb table lists in-frame clones only, not all of them. The table has 60,000 or so clones, approximately 86% seen once. This TCR came from an adult with an advanced solid tumor such as melanoma, head and neck, liver or kidney cancer. J is TRBJ1-2 and V is TRBV19, with no clear D. The sample consisted of CD4+ or CD8+ T cells sorted from blood, taken in a trial of the OX40 agonist ivuxolimab. Here the CDR3 reads CASSATNVPGTYGYTF. Here the CDR3 DNA reads TGTGCCAGTAGTGCGACAAACGTCCCCGGTACCTATGGCTACACCTTC. Full variable domain (outside the CDR3, taken from reference TRBV19 and TRBJ1-2): DGGITQSPKYLFRKEGQNVTLSCEQNLNHDAMYWYRQDPGQGLRLIYYSQIVNDFQKGDIAEGYSVSREKKESFPLTVTSAQKNPTAFYLCASSATNVPGTYGYTFGSGTRLTVV.